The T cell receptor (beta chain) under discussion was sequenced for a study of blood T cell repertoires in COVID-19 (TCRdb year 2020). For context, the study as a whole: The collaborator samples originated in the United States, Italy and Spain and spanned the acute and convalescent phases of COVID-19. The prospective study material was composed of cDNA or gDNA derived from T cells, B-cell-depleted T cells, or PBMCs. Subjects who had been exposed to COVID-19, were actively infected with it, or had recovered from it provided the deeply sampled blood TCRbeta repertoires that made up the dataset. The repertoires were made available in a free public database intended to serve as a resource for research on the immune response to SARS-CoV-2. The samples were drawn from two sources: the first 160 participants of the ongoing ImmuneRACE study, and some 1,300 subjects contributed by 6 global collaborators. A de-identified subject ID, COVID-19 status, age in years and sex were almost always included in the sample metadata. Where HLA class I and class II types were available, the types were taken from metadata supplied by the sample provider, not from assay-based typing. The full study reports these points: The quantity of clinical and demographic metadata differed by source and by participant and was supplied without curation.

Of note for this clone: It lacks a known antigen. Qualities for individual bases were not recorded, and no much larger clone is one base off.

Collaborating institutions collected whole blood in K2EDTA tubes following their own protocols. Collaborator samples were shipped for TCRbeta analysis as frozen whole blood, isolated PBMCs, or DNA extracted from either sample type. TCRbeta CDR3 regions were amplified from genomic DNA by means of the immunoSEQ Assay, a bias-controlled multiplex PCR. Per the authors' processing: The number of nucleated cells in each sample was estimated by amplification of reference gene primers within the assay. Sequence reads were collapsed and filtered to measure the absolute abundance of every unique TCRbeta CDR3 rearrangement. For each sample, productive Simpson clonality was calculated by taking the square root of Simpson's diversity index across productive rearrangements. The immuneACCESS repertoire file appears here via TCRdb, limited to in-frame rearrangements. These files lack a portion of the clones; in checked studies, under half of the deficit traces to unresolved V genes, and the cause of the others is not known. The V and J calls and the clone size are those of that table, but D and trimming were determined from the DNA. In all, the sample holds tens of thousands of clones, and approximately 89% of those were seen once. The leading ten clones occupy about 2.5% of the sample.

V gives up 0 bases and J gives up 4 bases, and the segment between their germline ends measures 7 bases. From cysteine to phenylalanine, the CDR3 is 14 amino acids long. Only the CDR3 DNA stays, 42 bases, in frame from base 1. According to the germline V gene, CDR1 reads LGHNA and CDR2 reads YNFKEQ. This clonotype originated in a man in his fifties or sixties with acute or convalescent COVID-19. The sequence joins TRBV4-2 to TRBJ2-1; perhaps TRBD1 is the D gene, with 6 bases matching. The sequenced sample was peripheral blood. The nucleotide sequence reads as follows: TGTGCCAGCAGCCAAGACCAGGGGTACAATGAGCAGTTCTTC. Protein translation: CASSQDQGYNEQFF.